This record looks at one T cell receptor (beta chain) sequence and its context. Its specificity is not known. This sample is drawn from a study of T cells in Graves' hyperthyroidism and ophthalmopathy. Overall study results and limits: In blood, most of the thyroid clonotypes expanded above 0.001 were also present. Researchers report that a 13 V-J model separated ophthalmopathy from stable hyperthyroidism.

Germline CDR1 is MGHRA and CDR2 is YSYEKL. The CDR3 loop spans 16 amino acids. Deletions cut 4 bases from V and 6 bases from J, with 19 bases between. Uncontrolled infection, other autoimmune disease, pregnancy and lactation each barred patients from inclusion. Each 10 ml fresh peripheral blood draw supplied the PBMCs. Amplification of TCR beta CDR3 regions was performed using RNA transcripts as template. The study used the HTBI primer set for a first-round RT-PCR of the TCR CDR3. One entry per CDR3 protein results from TCRdb running MiXCR on the multiplex PCR reads. The sample includes 400,000 to 500,000 distinct CDR3 sequences, about 15% seen only once; the top ten take 15% to 20%.

The source of this sequence is a woman under 30 with Graves' hyperthyroidism. The specimen was blood. The chain joins TRBV4-1 to TRBJ1-5; TRBD1 is a possible D gene (6 bases). The CDR3 sequence is CASSPTGAHSGQPQHF. The CDR3 bases are TGCGCCAGCAGCCCTACGGGGGCGCATTCCGGTCAGCCCCAGCATTTT.